These 22 T cell receptor beta chains share one sample of origin, sequenced in a study of blood T cell repertoires in COVID-19. Assay used: immunoSEQ multiplex PCR; TCRdb lists only in-frame clones, some missing. The sample consists of tens of thousands of clones, just over 85% of them appearing once. The specimen sequenced was peripheral blood. The source of these receptors is a man aged 45-65 years with active COVID-19.

The CDR3 region is CASSGAQGHTQYF. The CDR3 coding sequence is TGTGCCAGCAGTGGCGCCCAGGGTCATACGCAGTATTTT. The V gene is TRBV2, the J gene TRBJ2-3, with D possibly matching TRBD1 (5 bases). Germline assignment: CDR1 SNHLY and CDR2 FYNNEI. The CDR3 covers 13 residues. The germline V and J ends were trimmed by 4 bases and 7 bases, with 12 bases remaining between them.

The chain combines TRBV4-1 with TRBJ2-3, with 8 nucleotides matching TRBD2. The junction had 11 bases not matched to a gene; V was cut back by 1 base and J by 8 bases. This CDR3 has 16 residues. Germline values: CDR1 MGHRA, CDR2 YSYEKL. The CDR3 sequence is CASSQAAGVMEGTQYF. For the CDR3, the DNA is TGCGCCAGCAGCCAAGCAGCGGGGGTGATGGAGGGTACGCAGTATTTT.

The chain links TRBV5-6 to TRBJ1-1, with 7 bases aligning to TRBD1. V lost 4 bases to trimming and J lost 6 bases; unmatched junction nucleotides: 6. CDR3 size: 13 residues. Germline V gives CDR1 SGHDT, CDR2 YYEEEE. This chain's CDR3 is CASSPDRKPEAFF. As DNA, the CDR3 is TGTGCCAGCAGCCCGGACAGGAAACCTGAAGCTTTCTTT.

The gene calls are TRBV7-2 and TRBJ1-1; the match to TRBD1 covers 8 bases. The CDR3 length is 14 residues. Trimming cost V 1 base and J 3 bases; bases outside gene matches: 1. Germline V lookup: CDR1 SGHTA, CDR2 FQGNSA. The CDR3, as DNA: TGTGCCAGCAGCTTAGGACAGGGGTACACTGAAGCTTTCTTT. It codes for CASSLGQGYTEAFF.

This clone occurred a few times. The chain carries TRBV5-1 and TRBJ1-4; 7 positions agree with TRBD1. The CDR3 contains 14 residues. Germline assignment: CDR1 SGHRS and CDR2 YFSETQ. The J segment lost 4 bases and the V segment lost 1 base, leaving 1 base of the junction unmatched. In DNA form, the CDR3 reads TGCGCCAGCAGCTTGCACAGGGGTAATGAAAAACTGTTTTTT. Amino acid sequence: CASSLHRGNEKLFF.

The V call is TRBV4-1, the J call TRBJ1-2, with 8 bases aligning to TRBD1. CDR1 and CDR2 (germline): MGHRA, YSYEKL. This CDR3 has 17 residues. After removal of 0 bases from V and 4 bases from J, the junction contained 10 bases not matched to a gene. The CDR3 DNA sequence: TGCGCCAGCAGCCAAGATCTCCCCGCAGGGGGCGTCTATGGCTACACCTTC. Protein product: CASSQDLPAGGVYGYTF.

This rearrangement joins TRBV30 to TRBJ1-2; 7 bases are shared with TRBD1. J lost 8 bases, V lost 1 base, and 7 bases had no gene match. The CDR3 is 13 residues long. The V gene's germline CDR1 is GTSNPN and CDR2 SVGIG (reference sequence). CDR3 protein: CAWSGRWTGGYTF. For the CDR3, the DNA is TGTGCCTGGAGTGGTCGGTGGACAGGCGGCTACACCTTC.

J is TRBJ1-2 and V is TRBV5-1; 7 positions agree with TRBD1. Germline V gene data show CDR1 as SGHRS and CDR2 as YFSETQ. The ends lost 6 bases at V and 3 bases at J; junction bases unmatched: 2. The CDR3 totals 12 residues. The CDR3 spells CASIGTDYGYTF. The CDR3 DNA follows: TGCGCCAGCATCGGGACAGACTATGGCTACACCTTC.

The chain is built from TRBV15 and TRBJ1-2, with a weak D call TRBD1 (5 bases). This CDR3 is built from 17 residues. Trimming took off 1 base at V and 4 bases at J, with 19 bases between the two ends. Germline loops: CDR1 LNHNV, CDR2 YYDKDF (reference sequence). The CDR3 spells CATSRGQGPSELYGYTF. CDR3 DNA: TGTGCCACCAGCAGAGGGCAGGGTCCCAGCGAACTCTATGGCTACACCTTC. Full variable domain (remainder filled in from reference TRBV15 and TRBJ1-2): DAMVIQNPRYQVTQFGKPVTLSCSQTLNHNVMYWYQQKSSQAPKLLFHYYDKDFNNEADTPDNFQSRRPNTSFCFLDIRSPGLGDTAMYLCATSRGQGPSELYGYTFGSGTRLTVV.

The chain employs TRBV7-3 and TRBJ2-1; TRBD2 matches at 8 bases. V lost 3 bases and J lost 1; bases outside the gene matches: 11. The CDR3 has 18 amino acids. Germline V gene lookup returns CDR1 SGHTA and CDR2 FQGTGA. The chain's CDR3 is CASSFEASGPLSYNEQFF. CDR3 sequence (DNA): TGTGCCAGCAGCTTTGAGGCTAGCGGGCCACTATCCTACAATGAGCAGTTCTTC.

This chain connects TRBV5-1 to TRBJ2-1; 10 bases align to TRBD2. The CDR3 extends over 15 amino acids. Germline assignment: CDR1 SGHRS and CDR2 YFSETQ. The junction had 4 bases not matched to a gene; V was cut back by 1 base and J by 6 bases. Here the CDR3 reads CASSLTSGASNEQFF. CDR3 sequence (DNA): TGCGCCAGCAGCTTGACTAGCGGGGCGAGCAATGAGCAGTTCTTC.

This chain uses TRBV4-1 with TRBJ1-2; TRBD1 might be the D (5 bases). This CDR3 is built from 14 residues. CDR1 and CDR2 (germline): MGHRA, YSYEKL. V lost 0 bases and J 7 bases, leaving 12 bases between the germline ends. The CDR3 region is CASSQEGRVSGYTF. In DNA form, the CDR3 reads TGCGCCAGCAGCCAAGAGGGCAGGGTTAGTGGCTACACCTTC.

This chain joins TRBV5-1 and TRBJ2-5; tentative D call: TRBD1 (6 bases). The CDR3 is made up of 15 amino acids. Looked up from germline, CDR1 is SGHRS and CDR2 is YFSETQ. The V end was cut by 3 bases, the J end by 0 bases, with 12 bases between. The CDR3 DNA reads as TGCGCCAGCAGCTGGTCTCAGGGGTACCAAGAGACCCAGTACTTC. The encoded protein is CASSWSQGYQETQYF.

The chain is built from TRBV7-3 and TRBJ2-1; 9 bases are shared with TRBD2. CDR1 and CDR2 from the germline V gene are SGHTA and FQGTGA. The CDR3 length is 17 residues. V trimming: 4 bases; J trimming: 6 bases; junction bases outside the gene matches: 13. For the CDR3, the DNA is TGTGCCAGCAGCTCCCTCGGGGCTAGCGGGAACCCCAATGAGCAGTTCTTC. This encodes CASSSLGASGNPNEQFF.

The chain employs TRBV7-2 and TRBJ2-5; TRBD1 matches 7 bases. The CDR3 runs 16 residues. From germline, CDR1 is SGHTA and CDR2 FQGNSA. The V segment lost 5 bases and the J segment 6 bases; nucleotides outside the gene matches: 15. The CDR3 DNA reads TGTGCCAGCAGCCCGAGAAGGATAGGGGGCGGCAAGACCCAGTACTTC. Protein: CASSPRRIGGGKTQYF.

The rearrangement links TRBV5-1 to TRBJ2-7; TRBD1 might be the D (5 bases). V was shortened by 3 bases and J by 5 bases, with 21 bases between the two germline ends. Germline loops: CDR1 SGHRS, CDR2 YFSETQ. CDR3 size: 16 residues. Here the CDR3 DNA reads TGCGCCAGCAGCTCAGGAGACAGATCCGTTGTCGACGAGCAGTACTTC. Protein: CASSSGDRSVVDEQYF.

This rearrangement joins TRBV18 to TRBJ2-3; TRBD2 agrees at 7 bases. This CDR3 has 16 residues. Germline V gene data show CDR1 as KGHSH and CDR2 as LQKENI. The V gene end was trimmed by 2 bases and the J gene end by 0 bases; junction bases not matched to a gene: 5. The CDR3 DNA follows: TGTGCCAGCTCACCAGGTCTAGCGGATAGCACAGATACGCAGTATTTT. Its protein is CASSPGLADSTDTQYF.

The rearrangement links TRBV28 to TRBJ1-5; D gene ambiguous. Germline V gene data show CDR1 as MDHEN and CDR2 as SYDVKM. The CDR3 is 15 residues long. V was pared by 6 bases and J by 2 bases, with 14 bases between. The CDR3 protein is CASSYGSRGNQPQHF. CDR3 DNA sequence: TGTGCCAGCAGCTATGGGAGTAGGGGCAATCAGCCCCAGCATTTT. Together with reference TRBV28 and TRBJ1-5, the CDR3 gives the full variable domain: DVKVTQSSRYLVKRTGEKVFLECVQDMDHENMFWYRQDPGLGLRLIYFSYDVKMKEKGDIPEGYSVSREKKERFSLILESASTNQTSMYLCASSYGSRGNQPQHFGDGTRLSIL.

The CDR3 region has the DNA TGTGCCAGCAGCTTAGATAGCGGGGGGTACAATGAGCAGTTCTTC. Protein: CASSLDSGGYNEQFF. The rearrangement uses TRBV7-3 and TRBJ2-1; 10 bases match TRBD2. Germline V gene lookup returns CDR1 SGHTA and CDR2 FQGTGA. This CDR3 spans 15 amino acids. Losses at the gene ends were 2 bases for V and 4 bases for J; bases not matched to a gene: 2.

The CDR3 region is CASSELGGGNNEQFF. CDR3 coding DNA: TGTGCCAGCAGTGAACTTGGCGGGGGGAACAATGAGCAGTTCTTC. The gene calls are TRBV2 and TRBJ2-1, with 8 bases matching TRBD2. Germline V CDR1 and CDR2: SNHLY, FYNNEI. This CDR3 has 15 amino acids. The ends lost 2 bases at V and 5 bases at J; junction bases unmatched: 5.

The chain employs TRBV4-3 and TRBJ2-2; 10 positions match TRBD2. Germline CDR1 reads LGHNA; CDR2 reads YSLEER. V dropped 3 bases and J dropped 1; count of bases not matched to a gene: 2. This CDR3 spans 16 amino acids. CDR3 nucleotides: TGCGCCAGCAGCCAGAGACTAGCGGGGAACACCGGGGAGCTGTTTTTT. Protein: CASSQRLAGNTGELFF.

The rearrangement links TRBV21-1 to TRBJ2-5; the table gives TRBD1 as D, unverified against the DNA. TRBV21-1 is a documented pseudogene. The CDR3 totals 14 residues. The CDR3 spells CASSRNREKETQYF. In DNA form, the CDR3 reads TGTGCCAGCAGCAGAAACAGGGAGAAAGAGACCCAGTACTTC.